Here is one T cell receptor beta chain with its context. Its recognized antigen is unknown. No much larger clone exists at a distance of one base, and base qualities are not known. The library was produced with PCR. The listed sequencing device is Illumina HiSeq 4000. High-throughput sequencing was used to profile the CDR3 region of the TCR beta-chain in every patient. The study's own analysis went as follows. The researchers built a classifier to tell apart papillary thyroid cancer patients with distant metastasis, based on CDR3 differences among clinicopathological groups. The Shannon index was used to measure repertoire diversity, and the Morisita-Horn index was used to measure how similar tumor and blood repertoires were. The public reads were reprocessed in TCRdb via fastp at Q25 and MiXCR, keeping in-frame beta chains. TCRdb's processing, not the authors', yielded these V and J calls. The sample table records 84,000 or so clones; less than 10% of these occur just once. The ten top clones hold around 8.5% of the sample.

At the junction V is shortened by 2 bases and J by 2 bases, with 7 bases in between. The germline V gene supplies CDR1 MDHEN and CDR2 SYDVKM. The CDR3, cysteine through phenylalanine, is 13 amino acids long. CDR3 DNA is the only sequence kept; it has 39 bases, read in frame from the first base. This specimen belongs to a study of metastatic and nonmetastatic thyroid tumors (dated by TCRdb to the early 2020s). Regarding the study in general: Repertoires from peripheral blood and from tumor or nodule tissue samples of malignant and benign thyroid patients were compared. General conclusions and limits of the study: TCR beta diversity was reported as significantly higher in malignant tumors than in benign nodules, in both blood and tumor samples.

Before undergoing thyroid surgery, none of the patients had been given any kind of treatment. Using T-cell receptor beta sequencing, the study looked back at clinical samples from patients collected from about 2011 to 2018. Here the chain combines TRBV28 and TRBJ2-7; no D gene can be assigned with confidence. This TCR was sampled from a female donor with papillary thyroid cancer or a benign thyroid nodule (not recorded which). Some clones in this sample may be carry-over from other donors' samples. The source material was blood. The CDR3 amino acid sequence is: CASSLRRPYEQYF. The DNA reads as follows: TGTGCCAGCAGTTTAAGGCGGCCCTACGAGCAGTACTTC.